This TCR beta chain was profiled in a study of T cells after yellow fever vaccination. TCRdb re-analysed the 5' RACE reads in MiXCR, keeping a single row per CDR3 protein. The profile shows some 63,000 distinct CDR3 sequences, 6.5% to 9% of them singletons. Germline V gene lookup returns CDR1 SGHRS and CDR2 YFSETQ. V was shortened by 0 bases and J by 4 bases, with 10 bases between the two germline ends. CDR3 length equals 14 residues. This clonotype was picked up a small number of times. The sequencing here drew on CD8+ T cells sorted from PBMCs, taken 15 days after the yellow fever booster vaccination. The sequence was obtained from a man aged 25 to 40 who received the YFV17D yellow fever vaccine. The J gene is TRBJ2-5, the V gene TRBV5-1; no definite D call. The chain's CDR3 is CASSLAADTETQYF. As DNA, the CDR3 is TGCGCCAGCAGCTTGGCGGCAGACACAGAGACCCAGTACTTC. The variable domain in full, with the rest retrieved from reference TRBV5-1 and TRBJ2-5, is KAGVTQTPRYLIKTRGQQVTLSCSPISGHRSVSWYQQTPGQGLQFLFEYFSETQRNKGNFPGRFSGRQFSNSRSEMNVSTLELGDSALYLCASSLAADTETQYFGPGTRLLVL.